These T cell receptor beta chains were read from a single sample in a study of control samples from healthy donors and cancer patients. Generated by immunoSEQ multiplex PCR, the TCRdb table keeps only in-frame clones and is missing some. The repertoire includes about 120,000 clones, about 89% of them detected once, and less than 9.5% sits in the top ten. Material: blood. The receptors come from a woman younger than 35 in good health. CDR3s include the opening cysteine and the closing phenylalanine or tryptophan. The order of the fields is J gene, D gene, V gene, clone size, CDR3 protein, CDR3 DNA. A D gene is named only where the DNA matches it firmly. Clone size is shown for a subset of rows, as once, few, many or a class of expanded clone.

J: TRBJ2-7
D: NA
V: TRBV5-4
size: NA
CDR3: CASSLGGYEQYF
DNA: TGTGCCAGCAGCTTGGGCGGATACGAGCAGTACTTC

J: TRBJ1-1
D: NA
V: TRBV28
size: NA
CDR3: CASSLGGPGTEAFF
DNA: TGTGCCAGCAGTCTAGGGGGTCCAGGGACTGAAGCTTTCTTT

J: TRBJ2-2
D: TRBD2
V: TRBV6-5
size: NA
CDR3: CASSYEAGGELFF
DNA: TGTGCCAGCAGTTACGAAGCGGGAGGGGAGCTGTTTTTT

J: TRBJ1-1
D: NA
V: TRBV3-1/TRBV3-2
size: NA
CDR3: CASSFQGLGAFF
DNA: TGTGCCAGCAGCTTCCAAGGGTTGGGAGCTTTCTTT

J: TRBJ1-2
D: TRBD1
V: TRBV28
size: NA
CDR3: CASSSQGAYYGYTF
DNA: TGTGCCAGCAGCTCACAGGGGGCCTACTATGGCTACACCTTC

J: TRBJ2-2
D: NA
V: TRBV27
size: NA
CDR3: CASSLLGGGGELFF
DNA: TGTGCCAGCAGTTTATTAGGGGGAGGCGGGGAGCTGTTTTTT

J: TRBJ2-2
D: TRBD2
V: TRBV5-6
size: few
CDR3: CASSPTSGSVLNTGELFF
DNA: TGTGCCAGCAGCCCGACTAGCGGGAGCGTTTTGAACACCGGGGAGCTGTTTTTT

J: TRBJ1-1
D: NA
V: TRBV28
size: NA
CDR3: CASSPEGPNTEAFF
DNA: TGTGCCAGCAGCCCGGAGGGACCGAACACTGAAGCTTTCTTT

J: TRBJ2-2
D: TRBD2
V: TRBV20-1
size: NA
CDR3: CSASDSGSGSITGELFF
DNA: TGCAGTGCTAGTGACTCGGGGAGCGGGAGTATCACCGGGGAGCTGTTTTTT

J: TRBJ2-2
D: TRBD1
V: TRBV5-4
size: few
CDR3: CASSHRTGGTLGTGELFF
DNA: TGTGCCAGCAGCCATAGGACAGGGGGGACGCTAGGCACCGGGGAGCTGTTTTTT

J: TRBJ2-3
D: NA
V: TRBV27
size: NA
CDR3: CASTSRTASTDTQYF
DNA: TGTGCCAGCACCTCCCGGACAGCTAGCACAGATACGCAGTATTTT

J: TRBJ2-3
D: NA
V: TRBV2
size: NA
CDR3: CASLAEGADTQYF
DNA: TGTGCCAGTCTCGCGGAGGGAGCAGATACGCAGTATTTT

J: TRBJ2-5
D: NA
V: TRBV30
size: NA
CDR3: CAWSGSWGTQYF
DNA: TGTGCCTGGAGTGGCTCATGGGGGACCCAGTACTTC

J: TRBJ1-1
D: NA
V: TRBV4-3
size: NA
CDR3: CASSQDFNTEAFF
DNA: TGCGCCAGCAGCCAAGATTTCAACACTGAAGCTTTCTTT

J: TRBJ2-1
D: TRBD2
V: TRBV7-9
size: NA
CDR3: CASSPISGRSNEQFF
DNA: TGTGCCAGCAGCCCGATCAGCGGGAGGAGCAATGAGCAGTTCTTC

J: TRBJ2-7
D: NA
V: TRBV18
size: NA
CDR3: CASSPSISADEQYF
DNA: TGTGCCAGCTCACCGAGCATTTCGGCTGACGAGCAGTACTTC

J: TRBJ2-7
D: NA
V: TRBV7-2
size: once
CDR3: CASSLGVAGGEQYF
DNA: TGTGCCAGCAGCTTGGGGGTGGCTGGGGGCGAGCAGTACTTC

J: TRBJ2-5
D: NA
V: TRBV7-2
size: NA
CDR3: CASSSTASPQETQYF
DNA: TGTGCCAGCAGCTCGACAGCTAGCCCCCAAGAGACCCAGTACTTC

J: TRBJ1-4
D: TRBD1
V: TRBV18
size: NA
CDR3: CASSQGAGGEKLFF
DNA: TGTGCCAGCTCACAGGGGGCAGGCGGTGAAAAACTGTTTTTT

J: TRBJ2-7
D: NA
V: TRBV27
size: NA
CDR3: CASSLSPSVAYEQYF
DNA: TGTGCCAGCAGTTTATCTCCTTCAGTGGCCTACGAGCAGTACTTC

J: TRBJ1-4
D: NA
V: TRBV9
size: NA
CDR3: CASSVGGSEKLFF
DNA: TGTGCCAGCAGCGTTGGGGGGAGTGAAAAACTGTTTTTT

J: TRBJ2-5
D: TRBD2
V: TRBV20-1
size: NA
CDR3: CSASSGRRQETQYF
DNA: TGCAGTGCTAGTAGCGGGCGCCGCCAAGAGACCCAGTACTTC

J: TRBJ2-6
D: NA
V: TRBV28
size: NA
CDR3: CASSRRTGANVLTF
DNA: TGTGCCAGCAGCCGACGAACTGGGGCCAACGTCCTGACTTTC

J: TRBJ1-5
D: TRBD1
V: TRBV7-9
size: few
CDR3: CASSLGTGGDQPQHF
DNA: TGTGCCAGCAGCTTAGGGACAGGGGGCGATCAGCCCCAGCATTTT

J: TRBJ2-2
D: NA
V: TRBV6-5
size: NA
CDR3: CASRRQLNTGELFF
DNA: TGTGCCAGCCGACGACAGCTCAACACCGGGGAGCTGTTTTTT

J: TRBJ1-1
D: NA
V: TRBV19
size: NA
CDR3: CASSIRDTGGTEAFF
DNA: TGTGCCAGTAGTATTAGAGACACAGGAGGGACTGAAGCTTTCTTT

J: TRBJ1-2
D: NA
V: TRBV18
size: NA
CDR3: CASSPRTGPSDYGYTF
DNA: TGTGCCAGCTCACCAAGAACCGGGCCGTCTGACTATGGCTACACCTTC

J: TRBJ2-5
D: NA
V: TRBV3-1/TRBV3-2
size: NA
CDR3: CASSRIQETQYF
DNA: TGTGCCAGCAGCCGTATACAAGAGACCCAGTACTTC

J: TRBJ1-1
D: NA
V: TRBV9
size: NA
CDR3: CASSVGGTVNTEAFF
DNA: TGTGCCAGCAGCGTGGGCGGGACGGTGAACACTGAAGCTTTCTTT

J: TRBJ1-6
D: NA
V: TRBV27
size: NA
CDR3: CASSDILLGNSPLHF
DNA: TGTGCCAGCAGCGATATCCTCCTGGGTAATTCACCCCTCCACTTT